Sequencing of this TCR beta chain was carried out in a study of vaccination and CD4 T cells after COVID-19 (dated by TCRdb to 2021 to 2024). For the wider study: Convalescent patients had a positive SARS-CoV-2 result on nasal swab PCR, and of these patients, nine had mild disease and one had severe disease. Culture stimuli were overlapping spike peptide pools from SARS-CoV-2 and from the common cold coronaviruses HCoV-NL63, HCoV-OC43 and HCoV-229E. Control cultures received a CEFX viral epitope pool as the positive control, an HIV-1 Nef peptide pool as the negative control, or no peptide. In the convalescent cohort there were six males and four females, among whom were two Hispanic individuals, seven Caucasians, two Asians and one multiracial person. Participants got two doses of the Pfizer-BioNTech BNT162b2 vaccine (n=8) or two doses of the Moderna mRNA-1273 vaccine (n=2). Post-COVID blood samples were collected from convalescent patients a median of around 100 days after diagnosis, with a range of about 30 to 180 days. Post-vaccine blood samples were taken a median of approximately 70 days after the second vaccine dose, with a range of about 13 to 241 days. In about 11 COVID-19 convalescent patients and a few infection-naive healthy vaccine recipients, the spike-specific CD4+ TCR repertoire before mRNA vaccination was compared with the repertoire after mRNA vaccination.

The sample's treatment or condition label is to be understood as: roughly 11-day PBMC culture with coronavirus spike peptide pools or control peptides (ViraFEST assay). The ViraFEST assay was used in the study, in which antigen-specific T cells were expanded with peptide pools and expanded clonotypes were subsequently identified by TCR sequencing. The convalescent patients' positive SARS-CoV-2 PCR tests fell between March and December 2020, which was before the Alpha, Beta and Delta variants emerged in the United States. PBMCs were cultured at approximately 2 million per well in IMDM supplemented with approximately 4.7% human AB serum and approximately 10 IU/ml IL-2, with about 9 ug/ml peptide pools added. Half of the culture medium was replaced with fresh IL-2-containing medium on days 3 and 7. CD4+ T cells were isolated after roughly eleven days of culture through negative selection using the EasySep CD4+ T cell isolation kit. Ficoll-Paque Plus gradient centrifugation was used to isolate PBMCs from whole blood, and the isolated PBMCs were then either used fresh or cryopreserved at -140C. Culture conditions were generally each tested in triplicate wells.

A word on this clonotype: The antigen it recognizes is unknown. Base-call qualities are not available, and no considerably larger clone is one nucleotide away.

General conclusions and limits of the study: Relatively few convalescent patients were included in the study, and early timepoints after natural infection were not analyzed. Although the median number of SARS-CoV-2-reactive clonotypes went up from around 19 after infection to some 37 after vaccination, the increase was not significant. In convalescent patients, nearly all vaccine-specific clones (304 of 307) were found to be mono-reactive for SARS-CoV-2 spike rather than cross-reactive with common cold coronaviruses. In convalescent patients, a median about 84% of post-vaccine SARS-CoV-2-reactive clones were detected only after vaccination, and vaccine-specific priming was suggested by this finding.

Its CDR3 holds 14 amino acids, cysteine through phenylalanine. The kept DNA is CDR3 alone, 42 bases in frame from the first base. After removal of 6 bases from V and 6 bases from J, the junction retains 10 bases not matched to a gene. The germline V gene specifies MDHEN as CDR1 and SYDVKM as CDR2. The library was built by means of PCR. DNA from cultured CD4+ T cells was subjected to TCR sequencing with the Oncomine TCR Beta short-read assay at the Johns Hopkins FTIC core. The QIAamp micro DNA kit was used to extract genomic DNA from the cultured CD4+ T cells. Oncomine TCR Beta libraries from cultured CD4+ T cells were pooled with unique dual indexes and sequenced on an Illumina iSeq 100. Regarding the original processing steps: Non-productive sequences were filtered out, and CDR3s that did not start with C, did not end with F or W, or were shorter than 7 amino acids were discarded. Antigen-specific clonotypes were identified using the MANAFEST web application through comparison of peptide-stimulated wells with reference and other culture wells. An FDR below 0.05, an odds ratio above 5, and a productive frequency above 0.1% in at least two of three replicate wells were required for clones to be considered positive. Clonotypes that were significantly expanded in both SARS-CoV-2 spike wells and at least one common cold coronavirus spike condition were defined as cross-reactive. Levenshtein distances (stringdist) and unrooted phylogenetic trees (ape) in R version 3.6.1 were used to assess CDR3 homology. TCRdb took the public reads, trimmed them with fastp at Q25, ran MiXCR for clone calling and kept in-frame beta chains. CDR3 protein sequences are deduplicated, and each keeps its most common genes and DNA. TCRdb, not the authors, supplied the V and J calls. Counted in this sample were fewer than 20,000 distinct CDR3 sequences; 72% of them appeared once. The top ten constitute roughly 18% of the sample.

What was sequenced was CD4+ T cells from blood, cultured in vitro. The receptor comes from a human donor who had recovered from COVID-19. The rearranged segments are TRBV28 and TRBJ2-7; 8 middle bases align to TRBD2. The base sequence is TGTGCCAGCAGCTCTACCGGGACTAGACCCGAGCAGTACTTC. This is translated as CASSSTGTRPEQYF. Beyond the CDR3, the reference TRBV28 and TRBJ2-7 genes provide the residues; the full variable domain reads: DVKVTQSSRYLVKRTGEKVFLECVQDMDHENMFWYRQDPGLGLRLIYFSYDVKMKEKGDIPEGYSVSREKKERFSLILESASTNQTSMYLCASSSTGTRPEQYFGPGTRLTVT.